A selection of T cell receptor beta chains follows, all from one sample in a study of T-cell memory formation after mild COVID-19. TCRdb independently ran MiXCR on the 5' RACE reads; one entry per CDR3 protein. The table shows 35,000 to 50,000 distinct CDR3 sequences, with 5.5% to 7% occurring only once. The sequenced sample consisted of PBMCs or a T cell subset sorted from them (not recorded which). The receptor set was obtained from an adult who had mild COVID-19 (a few samples of this study predate the infection). Cell type and time point are not known. The CDR3 runs from the conserved cysteine through the conserved F or W. The D gene is left open where the match is weak. Only some rows state a clone size, as once, few, many or a class for expanded clones.

V	J	size	D	DNA	CDR3
TRBV7-2	TRBJ2-7	many	TRBD1	TGTGCCAGCAGCTTATCACAGGGGGTGGGGTACGAGCAGTACTTC	CASSLSQGVGYEQYF
TRBV3-1	TRBJ1-1	many	NA	TGTGCCAGCAGCCTAAAACAGATGAACACTGAAGCTTTCTTT	CASSLKQMNTEAFF
TRBV20-1	TRBJ2-5	many	TRBD2	TGCAGTGCTAGAGATCCCCAGGCTAGCGGGGTGGAGACCCAGTACTTC	CSARDPQASGVETQYF
TRBV29-1	TRBJ2-7	many	NA	TGCAGCGTTGCGGACACCACCTACGAGCAGTACTTC	CSVADTTYEQYF
TRBV18	TRBJ2-7	many	NA	TGTGCCAGCTCACCAAATTCCGTTGGGGATGAGCAGTACTTC	CASSPNSVGDEQYF
TRBV5-1	TRBJ2-6	many	NA	TGCGCCAGCAGCTTGGCAGGCACCTCTGGGGCCAACGTCCTGACTTTC	CASSLAGTSGANVLTF
TRBV3-1	TRBJ2-3	NA	NA	TGTGCCAGCAGCCATCAGGGTGGGCTTGATACGCAGTATTTT	CASSHQGGLDTQYF
TRBV5-6	TRBJ2-7	many	TRBD2	TGTGCCAGCAGCTCCTGGAGGGGGACTAGCTCATACTACGAGCAGTACTTC	CASSSWRGTSSYYEQYF
TRBV6-6	TRBJ2-1	many	NA	TGTGCCAGCAGTTACCTCATAGCGGATCTGGAGCAGTTCTTC	CASSYLIADLEQFF
TRBV15	TRBJ1-5	few	NA	TGTGCCACCAGCCGAGGGGGAGGGTTCAATCAGCCCCAGCATTTT	CATSRGGGFNQPQHF
TRBV12-3/TRBV12-4	TRBJ2-5	NA	TRBD2	TGTGCCAGCAGGACCGGGGGGGCGGGAGAGACCCAGTACTTC	CASRTGGAGETQYF
TRBV23-1	TRBJ2-7	NA	TRBD1	TGCGCCAGCAGTCAAGCGGACAGGGAGGCCTACGAGCAGTACTTC	CASSQADREAYEQYF
TRBV5-1	TRBJ1-1	many	NA	TGCGCCAGCAGCTTGGGGTACACTGAAGCTTTCTTT	CASSLGYTEAFF